Following are 21 T cell receptor beta chains from one sample sequenced in a study of T cell repertoires in cytomegalovirus infection. Their specific antigens are unknown. TCRdb called the reads again in MiXCR, with one record for every CDR3 protein. Seen here are about 830,000 distinct CDR3 sequences, 32% observed once, and the top ten hold roughly 12%. The sample in question was cultured CD8+ T cells from PBMCs, obtained from culture after CMV antigen stimulation. These TCRs come from a human donor in good health (CMV status not recorded). Some clones in this sample may be carry-over from other donors' samples.

The chain joins TRBV19 to TRBJ1-2, with D maybe TRBD1 (5 bases). The germline V gene has CDR1 LNHDA and CDR2 SQIVND (reference sequence). V lost 8 bases and J lost 6, with 16 bases in between. The CDR3 runs to 13 residues. The CDR3 region has the DNA TGTGCCAGTTCTTTCCGGGGCCGAGATGGCTACACCTTC. This gives the protein CASSFRGRDGYTF.

This clonotype was detected a few times. The chain recombines TRBV9 with TRBJ1-6; D not certain. Germline-derived CDR1 and CDR2 are SGDLS and YYNGEE. The V gene lost 1 base and the J gene lost 3 bases, with 8 bases spanning the gap. The CDR3 runs to 15 residues. CDR3 sequence reads: CASSVSRDYNSPLHF. CDR3 bases: TGTGCCAGCAGCGTATCGAGGGACTATAATTCACCCCTCCACTTT.

The rearrangement uses TRBV5-1 and TRBJ2-1, with D tentatively TRBD2 (6 bases). CDR3 length equals 15 residues. V lost 0 bases to trimming and J lost 9 bases, with 16 bases between them. CDR1 is SGHRS and CDR2 is YFSETQ in the germline V gene. CDR3 in amino acids: CASSLGFGRGGEQFF. CDR3 sequence (DNA): TGCGCCAGCAGCTTGGGATTTGGGCGGGGCGGTGAGCAGTTCTTC.

The V gene is TRBV19, the J gene TRBJ1-1, with unresolved D. In germline, CDR1 is LNHDA, CDR2 SQIVND (reference sequence). CDR3 size: 14 residues. Trimming took off 5 bases at V and 1 base at J, with 11 bases between the two ends. CDR3: CASSPRRENTEAFF. DNA for the CDR3: TGTGCCAGTAGTCCCCGACGGGAGAACACTGAAGCTTTCTTT.

This clonotype was recorded at least ten times. V usage is TRBV24-1 and J usage is TRBJ2-1; D may correspond to TRBD1 or TRBD2 (5 bases each). This CDR3 contains 16 residues. V gave up 3 bases and J gave up 2 bases, with 13 bases separating them. Per germline, CDR1 KGHDR and CDR2 SFDVKD. The DNA of the CDR3 is TGTGCCACCAGTGATACGGGGACGGCGGCCTACAATGAGCAGTTCTTC. It yields the protein CATSDTGTAAYNEQFF.

The sample holds a few counts of this clonotype. V usage is TRBV7-6 and J usage is TRBJ1-2; D is undetermined. The V end was cut by 0 bases, the J end by 3 bases, with 8 bases between. The CDR3 totals 14 residues. Per germline, CDR1 SGHVS and CDR2 FNYEAQ. The CDR3 sequence is CASSLAATDYGYTF. The DNA for the CDR3 is TGTGCCAGCAGCTTAGCGGCTACCGACTATGGCTACACCTTC.

This clonotype was observed many times. The chain employs TRBV6-1 and TRBJ2-7; TRBD1 agrees at 8 bases. The junction had 12 bases not matched to a gene; V was cut back by 7 bases and J by 4 bases. The CDR3 loop spans 15 amino acids. CDR1 and CDR2 (germline): MNHNS, SASEGT. DNA of the CDR3: TGTGCCAGCACAATGTCCGGACAGGGCCCTTACGAGCAGTACTTC. This translates into CASTMSGQGPYEQYF.

The chain is built from TRBV4-1 and TRBJ1-2, with D tentatively TRBD1 (5 bases). Trimming shortened V by 3 bases and J by 10 bases, and 21 bases separated the two germline ends. This CDR3 has 15 residues. CDR1 and CDR2 from the germline V gene are MGHRA and YSYEKL. The CDR3 nucleotides read TGCGCCAGCAGCCACGGGCGGGGCAGCCCGAATCCCTACACCTTC. Encoded protein: CASSHGRGSPNPYTF.

The rearrangement joins TRBV14 to TRBJ2-3; no clear D. Germline V gene sequence: CDR1 SGHDN, CDR2 FVKESK. V lost 0 bases and J 2 bases, leaving 15 bases between the germline ends. The CDR3 runs to 17 residues. CDR3 residues: CASSQEEESSITDTQYF. As DNA, the CDR3 is TGTGCCAGCAGCCAAGAAGAGGAGTCGTCTATCACAGATACGCAGTATTTT. Full variable domain (rest looked up from reference TRBV14 and TRBJ2-3): EAGVTQFPSHSVIEKGQTVTLRCDPISGHDNLYWYRRVMGKEIKFLLHFVKESKQDESGMPNNRFLAERTGGTYSTLKVQPAELEDSGVYFCASSQEEESSITDTQYFGPGTRLTVL.

The chain is built from TRBV6-5 and TRBJ2-1; 9 nucleotides match TRBD1. The CDR3 has 17 amino acids. Germline V gene lookup returns CDR1 MNHEY and CDR2 SVGAGI. Losses at the gene ends were 0 bases for V and 4 bases for J; bases not matched to a gene: 7. CDR3 in amino acids: CASSYSRTGALYNEQFF. The CDR3 nucleotides are TGTGCCAGCAGTTACTCGAGGACAGGGGCCCTATACAATGAGCAGTTCTTC.

This clonotype was picked up a small number of times. The chain uses TRBV27 and TRBJ2-5, with 7 bases identical to TRBD2. CDR3 size: 15 residues. The germline CDR1 and CDR2 sequences are MNHEY and SMNVEV (reference sequence). After removal of 5 bases from V and 5 bases from J, the junction contained 11 bases not matched to a gene. The CDR3 nucleotides read TGTGCCAGCAGTCCCTATAAGGAAGCGGGGGAGACCCAGTACTTC. As protein: CASSPYKEAGETQYF.

The rearrangement joins TRBV7-3 to TRBJ2-3; tentative D call: TRBD2 (5 bases). The CDR3 has 17 residues. Looked up from germline, CDR1 is SGHTA and CDR2 is FQGTGA. Between the trimmed V and J ends, which lost 6 bases and 5 bases, there was a span of 24 bases. The CDR3 nucleotides are TGTGCCAGCAGTCCCTTCGCGCCAAAACTAGTTGAAGATACGCAGTATTTT. It is translated as CASSPFAPKLVEDTQYF.

The V call is TRBV29-1, the J call TRBJ2-3, with 7 bases aligning to TRBD1. The V gene end was trimmed by 1 base and the J gene end by 5 bases; junction bases not matched to a gene: 6. CDR1 and CDR2 (germline): SQVTM, ANQGSEA. This CDR3 is built from 14 residues. CDR3 nucleotide sequence: TGCAGCGTTGAAGTTGGGACAGTCCAAGATACGCAGTATTTT. This codes for CSVEVGTVQDTQYF.

This clonotype occurred a few times. This chain joins TRBV7-9 and TRBJ2-7; 8 bases match TRBD1. The germline V gene has CDR1 SEHNR and CDR2 FQNEAQ (reference sequence). V lost 5 bases, J lost 3 bases, and 9 bases stayed unmatched. This CDR3 is built from 15 residues. The CDR3 reads CASSPRTGRYYEQYF. CDR3 bases: TGTGCCAGCAGCCCCCGGACAGGGCGATACTACGAGCAGTACTTC.

This clonotype was observed a few times. CDR3 nucleotide sequence: TGTGCCAGCAGTTACTCCTGGCCCTATGGCTACACCTTC. This translates into CASSYSWPYGYTF. The V gene is TRBV6-2 or TRBV6-3, the J gene TRBJ1-2; D not resolved. The length of the CDR3 is 13 residues. From germline, CDR1 is MNHEY and CDR2 SVGEGT. The germline V and J ends were trimmed by 0 bases and 4 bases, with 6 bases remaining between them.

This chain links TRBV27 with TRBJ1-6; 7 nucleotides agree with TRBD1. J lost 6 bases, V lost 6 bases, and 2 bases had no gene match. Looked up from germline, CDR1 is MNHEY and CDR2 is SMNVEV (reference sequence). The CDR3 runs 13 residues. The CDR3 loop reads CASRGQFNSPLHF. The CDR3 nucleotides read TGTGCCAGCAGGGGACAGTTTAATTCACCCCTCCACTTT.

This clonotype was counted only a few times. The rearrangement uses TRBV7-2 and TRBJ2-5; possibly TRBD1 or TRBD2 for D (5 bases each). Germline loops: CDR1 SGHTA, CDR2 FQGNSA. With 3 bases removed from V and 1 base from J, the gap between germline ends came to 12 bases. CDR3 length: 15 amino acids. DNA for the CDR3: TGTGCCAGCAGCTTTAGAGGGGCGTCCCAAGAGACCCAGTACTTC. It encodes CASSFRGASQETQYF.

This clonotype has a handful of counts. V is TRBV6-6 and J is TRBJ2-3, with 10 positions matching TRBD2. The ends lost 7 bases at V and 4 bases at J; junction bases unmatched: 11. This CDR3 is built from 16 residues. Germline loops: CDR1 MNHNY, CDR2 SVGAGI (reference sequence). CDR3 DNA: TGTGCCAGCACCTTCGGGGTAGCGGGGGGTTCAGATACGCAGTATTTT. It yields the protein CASTFGVAGGSDTQYF.

This clonotype was observed a few times. The chain combines TRBV10-2 with TRBJ2-7, with D unresolved. V lost 6 bases and J lost 7, with 13 bases in between. CDR1 and CDR2 from the germline V gene are WSHSY and SAAADI. The CDR3 has 12 residues. For the CDR3, the DNA is TGCGCCAGCAGCGAACCCGGGTGGGAGCAGTACTTC. Encoded protein: CASSEPGWEQYF.

This clonotype was seen many times. The chain has TRBV7-9 and TRBJ2-5, with D tentatively TRBD2 (6 bases). The germline V and J ends were trimmed by 5 bases and 3 bases, with 16 bases remaining between them. Germline V gene data show CDR1 as SEHNR and CDR2 as FQNEAQ (reference sequence). The CDR3 spans 15 residues. The chain's CDR3 is CASSPQTRGKETQYF. Here the CDR3 DNA reads TGTGCCAGCAGCCCCCAAACGCGGGGAAAAGAGACCCAGTACTTC.

This clonotype was detected only a few times. The chain recombines TRBV27 with TRBJ2-1; 11 bases agree with TRBD2. Germline V gene lookup returns CDR1 MNHEY and CDR2 SMNVEV (reference sequence). This CDR3 contains 16 residues. Trimming took 3 bases from V and 0 from J; bases not matched to a gene: 1. The CDR3, as DNA: TGTGCCAGCAGTTTGACTAGCGGGGCCTCCTACAATGAGCAGTTCTTC. Its translation: CASSLTSGASYNEQFF.